These 19 T cell receptor beta chains originate from one sample sequenced in a study of CXCR3-negative and CXCR3-positive naive CD8 T cells. The authors made the TRB cDNA libraries by 5' RACE using UMI labels. TCRdb re-called the 5' RACE reads and shows each CDR3 protein once, DNA omitted. The table for this sample gives 50,000 to 65,000 distinct CDR3 sequences. Sample: naive CXCR3- CD8+ T cells from blood. The subset was: CD45RO-CCR7+CD27+CD95- naive CD8+ T cells lacking CXCR3 (TNR3-). The receptors were sampled from a human donor in good health. Some clones in this sample may be carry-over from other donors' samples.

The chain links TRBV20-1 to TRBJ2-7; TCRdb selects TRBD2, and the lack of DNA leaves this call unchecked. Germline V lookup: CDR1 DFQATT, CDR2 SNEGSKA (reference sequence). This CDR3 region has 14 residues. This CDR3 is CSARTSGGSYEQYF.

V usage is TRBV11-2 and J usage is TRBJ2-3; the TCRdb call, TRBD1, lacks DNA for checking. The CDR3 sequence is 15 residues long. The germline CDR1 and CDR2 sequences are SGHAT and FQNNGV. The chain's CDR3 is CASSSVGGPTDTQYF.

The rearrangement joins TRBV20-1 to TRBJ2-1. The CDR3 totals 15 residues. CDR1 and CDR2 from the germline V gene are DFQATT and SNEGSKA (reference sequence). The CDR3 region is CSARDLANAYNEQFF.

The chain employs TRBV29-1 and TRBJ1-1; the D gene TCRdb calls, TRBD1, cannot be checked with no DNA. This CDR3 contains 14 residues. Germline V lookup: CDR1 SQVTM, CDR2 ANQGSEA. CDR3 protein: CSVEAGAPNTEAFF.

V and J are TRBV20-1 and TRBJ2-7; the D call from TCRdb, TRBD1, cannot be confirmed without DNA. Germline CDR1 reads DFQATT; CDR2 reads SNEGSKA (reference sequence). CDR3 length: 14 amino acids. The CDR3 sequence is CSARGTGSSYEQYF.

This chain uses TRBV27 with TRBJ2-7; TCRdb selects TRBD1, and the lack of DNA leaves this call unchecked. Germline CDR1 and CDR2: MNHEY and SMNVEV (reference sequence). The CDR3 spans 15 residues. CDR3 region: CASSATGGGTYEQYF.

V usage is TRBV5-6 and J usage is TRBJ2-7. Germline assignment: CDR1 SGHDT and CDR2 YYEEEE. CDR3 length equals 14 residues. The CDR3: CASSLRQGPYEQYF.

The chain couples TRBV10-3 to TRBJ2-1; TCRdb's assignment of TRBD2 cannot be checked, as there is no DNA. Per the germline V gene, CDR1 is ENHRY and CDR2 is SYGVKD. The CDR3 runs 17 residues. The CDR3: CAINPGMLAGGLYEQFF.

V is TRBV28 and J is TRBJ1-6. This CDR3 region has 12 residues. The V gene's germline CDR1 is MDHEN and CDR2 SYDVKM. This chain's CDR3 is CANEDRNSPLHF.

The chain uses TRBV2 and TRBJ2-7; the TRBD2 assignment by TCRdb is unverifiable without DNA. This CDR3 is built from 14 residues. The germline V gene encodes CDR1 SNHLY and CDR2 FYNNEI. The CDR3 reads CASRTTSGSYEQYF.

This sequence joins TRBV29-1 and TRBJ2-1; checking the TCRdb D call of TRBD2 is not possible without DNA. Germline CDR1 SQVTM, CDR2 ANQGSEA. The CDR3 has 15 amino acids. CDR3 region: CSVEQRGAAADEQFF.

The genes are TRBV9 and TRBJ2-1. The CDR3 is 16 amino acids. CDR1 SGDLS and CDR2 YYNGEE come from the germline V gene. CDR3 residues: CASSVGKGSSYNEQFF. The full variable domain, rest sourced from reference TRBV9 and TRBJ2-1, is DSGVTQTPKHLITATGQRVTLRCSPRSGDLSVYWYQQSLDQGLQFLIQYYNGEERAKGNILERFSAQQFPDLHSELNLSSLELGDSALYFCASSVGKGSSYNEQFFGPGTRLTVL.

The rearrangement joins TRBV14 to TRBJ2-7; the D call of TRBD1 rests on TCRdb alone, since no DNA is present to check it. The CDR3 runs 13 residues. The V gene's germline CDR1 is SGHDN and CDR2 FVKESK. The CDR3 loop reads CASSQAGSYEQYF.

The chain joins TRBV24-1 to TRBJ2-2. Germline V gives CDR1 KGHDR, CDR2 SFDVKD. This CDR3 is built from 11 residues. This chain's CDR3 is CATSESGELFF.

The chain links TRBV5-1 to TRBJ2-5; TCRdb outputs TRBD2, but without DNA this stays unchecked. CDR1 and CDR2 from the germline V gene are SGHRS and YFSETQ. This CDR3 contains 19 residues. The CDR3 protein is CASSPINSEASGDQETQYF.

V usage is TRBV12-3 or TRBV12-4 and J usage is TRBJ1-1; as DNA is missing, the TRBD1 call by TCRdb cannot be tested. The CDR3 has 15 residues. The CDR3 loop is CASSPRQRAVAEAFF.

The chain uses TRBV6-5 and TRBJ2-7; TCRdb calls TRBD1, which cannot be checked without DNA. The CDR3 sequence is 13 residues long. Per germline, CDR1 MNHEY and CDR2 SVGAGI. CDR3 amino acids: CASGSPEGYEQYF.

The chain has TRBV5-1 and TRBJ2-2. This CDR3 is 13 amino acids long. From germline, CDR1 is SGHRS and CDR2 YFSETQ. CDR3 sequence reads: CASNSIYTGELFF.

This clonotype is called medium-sized (0.01 to 0.1%) based on its frequency. The gene calls are TRBV15 and TRBJ1-2; TCRdb outputs TRBD1, but without DNA this stays unchecked. The CDR3 runs to 15 residues. The germline V gene has CDR1 LNHNV and CDR2 YYDKDF (reference sequence). CDR3 sequence reads: CATSLRTGDNYGYTF.